This T cell receptor beta chain was documented in a study of blood T cell repertoires in COVID-19. CDR1 and CDR2 from the germline V gene are KGHDR and SFDVKD. V lost 5 bases and J 3 bases, leaving 8 bases between the germline ends. This CDR3 has 13 amino acids. TCRdb keeps only in-frame clones here, not all; method: immunoSEQ multiplex PCR. The profile shows about 350,000 clones, around nine tenths of them singletons. Recruitment covered roughly 22 US areas and drew participants whose ages spanned roughly 18 to 90 years. Categorization into cohorts depended on clinical history that participants reported. Exposed volunteers were people who met a COVID-19 case within 2 weeks before study entry.

The sequence was obtained from a woman aged 25 to 39 who had been exposed to COVID-19. Specimen: PBMCs or T cells enriched from blood (not recorded which). J is TRBJ2-3 and V is TRBV24-1; possibly TRBD1 for D (5 bases). CDR3 residues: CATSAGITDTQYF. The DNA of the CDR3 is TGTGCCACCAGTGCAGGGATAACAGATACGCAGTATTTT.